The T cell receptor (beta chain) described here comes from a study of T cells in Graves' hyperthyroidism and ophthalmopathy. The overall study: Peripheral blood was taken when the disease was first diagnosed, before any treatment began.

Findings and limits, study-wide: The majority of expanded thyroid clonotypes above 0.001 also appeared in blood.

This clonotype was detected ten times or more. The antigen is undetermined. Amplification yielded TCR beta CDR3 regions, with RNA transcripts as the source. Carried out on the TCR CDR3, a first-round RT-PCR used the HTBI primer set. In TCRdb, the multiplex PCR reads were re-called with MiXCR into one record per CDR3 protein. The profile shows a few hundred thousand distinct CDR3 sequences, approximately 14% of them singletons. A sample of blood taken at first hyperthyroidism diagnosis preceded any ophthalmopathy symptoms. Specimen: blood. This TCR was recovered from a woman aged 35 to 49 with Graves' hyperthyroidism that later progressed to Graves' ophthalmopathy.

The CDR3 nucleotides read TGCGCCAGCAGTGACCCAGATAGCCCCTACGAGCAGTACTTC. Encoded protein: CASSDPDSPYEQYF. V usage is TRBV10-1 and J usage is TRBJ2-7; D remains unclear. V gave up 3 bases and J gave up 2 bases, with 11 bases separating them. CDR3 size: 14 residues. CDR1 is WNHNN and CDR2 is SYGVQD in the germline V gene (reference sequence).